This TCR beta chain originates from a study of cytomegalovirus exposure and HLA in healthy donors. This CDR3 contains 14 residues. V shed 6 bases and J shed 7 bases, with 18 bases lying between them. Germline V lookup: CDR1 MDHEN, CDR2 SYDVKM. Amplification used 60 Vbeta primers and 13 Jbeta primers. Using immunoSEQ multiplex PCR, the repertoire was profiled, and TCRdb retains in-frame clones only, with some absent. In the table there are approximately 160,000 clones, around 72% of which are singletons. The chain links TRBV28 to TRBJ2-5; D may be TRBD1 (6 bases). This receptor was taken from a man aged 50-60 years in good health and CMV-seronegative. Sequencing was performed on PBMCs. CDR3 region: CASSRVQGRRTQYF. The CDR3 DNA is TGTGCCAGCAGCCGCGTACAGGGTCGCAGGACCCAGTACTTC.